This T cell receptor (beta chain) originates from a study of T cells in Graves' hyperthyroidism and ophthalmopathy. Authors of the study amplified TCR beta CDR3 regions from RNA transcripts. Initially, a first-round RT-PCR of the TCR CDR3 employed the HTBI primer set. TCRdb re-derived calls from the multiplex PCR reads in MiXCR, one entry per CDR3 protein. The sample has approximately 360,000 distinct CDR3 sequences, around a quarter seen once. This clonotype was found many times. From germline, CDR1 is SGHTA and CDR2 FQGNSA. Trimming took 2 bases from V and 9 from J; bases not matched to a gene: 14. The CDR3 loop spans 17 amino acids.

The sample comprised blood. The sequence came from a man aged 45 to 65 with Graves' hyperthyroidism. The rearrangement uses TRBV7-2 and TRBJ2-1; TRBD2 agrees at 9 bases. In DNA, the CDR3 is TGTGCCAGCAGCTTAACTCTCCGCTACTCTAGCGGGGTTGAGCAGTTCTTC. This codes for CASSLTLRYSSGVEQFF. The full variable domain, completed using reference TRBV7-2 and TRBJ2-1, is GAGVSQSPSNKVTEKGKDVELRCDPISGHTALYWYRQSLGQGLEFLIYFQGNSAPDKSGLPSDRFSAERTGGSVSTLTIQRTQQEDSAVYLCASSLTLRYSSGVEQFFGPGTRLTVL.